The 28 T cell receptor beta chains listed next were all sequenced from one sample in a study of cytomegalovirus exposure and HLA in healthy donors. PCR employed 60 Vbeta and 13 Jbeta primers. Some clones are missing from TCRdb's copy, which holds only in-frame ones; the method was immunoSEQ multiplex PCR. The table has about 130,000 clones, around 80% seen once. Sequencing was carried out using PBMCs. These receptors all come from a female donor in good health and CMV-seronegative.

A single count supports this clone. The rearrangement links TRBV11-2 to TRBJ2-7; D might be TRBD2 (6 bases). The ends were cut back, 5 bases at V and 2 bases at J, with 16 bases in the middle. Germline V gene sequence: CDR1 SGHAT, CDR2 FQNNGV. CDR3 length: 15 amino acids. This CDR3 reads CASSQGASATYEQYF. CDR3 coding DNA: TGTGCCAGCAGCCAAGGAGCTAGCGCAACCTACGAGCAGTACTTC. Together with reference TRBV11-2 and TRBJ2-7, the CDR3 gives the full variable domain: EAGVAQSPRYKIIEKRQSVAFWCNPISGHATLYWYQQILGQGPKLLIQFQNNGVVDDSQLPKDRFSAERLKGVDSTLKIQPAKLEDSAVYLCASSQGASATYEQYFGPGTRLTVT.

CDR3 in amino acids: CASRISGFYGYTF. The CDR3 region has the DNA TGTGCCAGCAGAATCTCAGGTTTCTATGGCTACACCTTC. The chain has TRBV5-5 and TRBJ1-2, with unresolved D. The germline V gene encodes CDR1 SGHKS and CDR2 YYEKEE (reference sequence). Trimming cost V 5 bases and J 4 bases, with 12 bases left between them. The CDR3 has 13 residues.

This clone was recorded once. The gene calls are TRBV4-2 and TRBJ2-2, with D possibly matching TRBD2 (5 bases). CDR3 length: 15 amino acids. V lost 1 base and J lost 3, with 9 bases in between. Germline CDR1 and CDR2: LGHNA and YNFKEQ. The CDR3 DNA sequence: TGTGCCAGCAGCCAAGGCCACGGGGACACCGGGGAGCTGTTTTTT. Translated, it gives CASSQGHGDTGELFF.

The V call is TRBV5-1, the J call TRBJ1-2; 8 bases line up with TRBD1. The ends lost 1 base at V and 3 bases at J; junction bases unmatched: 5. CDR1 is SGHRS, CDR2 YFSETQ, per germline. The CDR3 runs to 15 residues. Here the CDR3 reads CASSLIQGGDYGYTF. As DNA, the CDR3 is TGCGCCAGCAGCTTGATACAGGGGGGTGACTATGGCTACACCTTC. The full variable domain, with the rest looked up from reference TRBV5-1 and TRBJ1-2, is KAGVTQTPRYLIKTRGQQVTLSCSPISGHRSVSWYQQTPGQGLQFLFEYFSETQRNKGNFPGRFSGRQFSNSRSEMNVSTLELGDSALYLCASSLIQGGDYGYTFGSGTRLTVV.

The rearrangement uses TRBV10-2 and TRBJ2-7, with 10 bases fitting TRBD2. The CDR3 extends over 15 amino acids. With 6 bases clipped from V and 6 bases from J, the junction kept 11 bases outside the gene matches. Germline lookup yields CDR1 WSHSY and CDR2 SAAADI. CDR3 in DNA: TGCGCCAGCAGCCAATCAAATAGCGGGAGGAGCGAGCAGTACTTC. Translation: CASSQSNSGRSEQYF.

The CDR3 region is CASSGQGGTDTQYF. In DNA form, the CDR3 reads TGTGCCAGCAGTGGACAGGGGGGCACAGATACGCAGTATTTT. The V gene is TRBV2, the J gene TRBJ2-3; the match to TRBD1 covers 9 bases. CDR3 size: 14 residues. Germline loops: CDR1 SNHLY, CDR2 FYNNEI. Trimming cost V 4 bases and J 1 base; bases outside gene matches: 0.

The CDR3 reads CAWSDTGGMNTEAFF. CDR3 bases: TGTGCCTGGAGTGATACAGGGGGCATGAACACTGAAGCTTTCTTT. V gene TRBV30 combines with J gene TRBJ1-1, with 9 nucleotides matching TRBD1. The CDR3 is 15 residues long. The germline CDR1 and CDR2 sequences are GTSNPN and SVGIG (reference sequence). The J segment lost 0 bases and the V segment lost 1 base, leaving 3 bases of the junction unmatched.

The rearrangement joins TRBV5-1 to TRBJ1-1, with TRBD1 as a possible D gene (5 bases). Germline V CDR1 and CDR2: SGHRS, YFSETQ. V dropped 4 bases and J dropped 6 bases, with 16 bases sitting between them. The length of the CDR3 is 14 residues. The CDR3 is CASSEGGVAAEAFF. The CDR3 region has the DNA TGCGCCAGCAGCGAAGGAGGGGTAGCGGCTGAAGCTTTCTTT.

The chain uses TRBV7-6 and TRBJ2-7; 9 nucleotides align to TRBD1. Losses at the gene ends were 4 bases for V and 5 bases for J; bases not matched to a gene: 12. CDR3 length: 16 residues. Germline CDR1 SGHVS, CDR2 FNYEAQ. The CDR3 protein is CASSSPTGTGLNEQYF. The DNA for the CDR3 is TGTGCCAGCAGCTCCCCAACCGGGACAGGGCTAAACGAGCAGTACTTC.

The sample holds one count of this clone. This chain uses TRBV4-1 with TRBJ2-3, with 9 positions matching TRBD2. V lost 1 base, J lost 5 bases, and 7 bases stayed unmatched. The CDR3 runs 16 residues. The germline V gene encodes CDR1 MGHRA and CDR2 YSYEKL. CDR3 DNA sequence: TGCGCCAGCAGCCAAGCAAGGCGGGGGGGCCAAGATACGCAGTATTTT. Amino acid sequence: CASSQARRGGQDTQYF.

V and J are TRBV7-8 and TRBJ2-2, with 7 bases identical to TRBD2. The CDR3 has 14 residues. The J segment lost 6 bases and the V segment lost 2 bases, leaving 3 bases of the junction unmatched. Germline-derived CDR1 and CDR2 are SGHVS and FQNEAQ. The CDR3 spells CASSLSGVAGELFF. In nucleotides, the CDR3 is TGTGCCAGCAGCTTAAGCGGGGTGGCCGGGGAGCTGTTTTTT. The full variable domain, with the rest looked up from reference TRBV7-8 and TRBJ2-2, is GAGVSQSPRYKVAKRGQDVALRCDPISGHVSLFWYQQALGQGPEFLTYFQNEAQLDKSGLPSDRFFAERPEGSVSTLKIQRTQQEDSAVYLCASSLSGVAGELFFGEGSRLTVL.

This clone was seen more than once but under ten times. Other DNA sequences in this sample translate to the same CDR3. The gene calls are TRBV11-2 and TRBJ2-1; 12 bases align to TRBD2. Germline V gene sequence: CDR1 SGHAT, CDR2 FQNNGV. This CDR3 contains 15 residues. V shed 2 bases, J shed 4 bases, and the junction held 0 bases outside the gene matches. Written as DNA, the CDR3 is TGTGCCAGCAGCTTACTAGCGGGGGGGTACAATGAGCAGTTCTTC. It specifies CASSLLAGGYNEQFF.

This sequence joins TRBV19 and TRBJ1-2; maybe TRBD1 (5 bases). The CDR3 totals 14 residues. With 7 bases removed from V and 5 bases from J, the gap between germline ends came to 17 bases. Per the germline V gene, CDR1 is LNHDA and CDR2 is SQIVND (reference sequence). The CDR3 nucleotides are TGTGCCAGTAACCGGCAGGGAGGGACGTATGGCTACACCTTC. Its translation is CASNRQGGTYGYTF.

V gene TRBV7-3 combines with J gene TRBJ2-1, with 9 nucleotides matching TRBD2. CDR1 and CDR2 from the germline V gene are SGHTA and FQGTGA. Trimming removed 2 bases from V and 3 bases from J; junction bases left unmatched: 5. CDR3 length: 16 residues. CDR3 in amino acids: CASSLAGGYLYNEQFF. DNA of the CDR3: TGTGCCAGCAGCTTAGCGGGAGGGTACCTCTACAATGAGCAGTTCTTC. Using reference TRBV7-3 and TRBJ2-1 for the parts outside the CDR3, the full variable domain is GAGVSQTPSNKVTEKGKYVELRCDPISGHTALYWYRQSLGQGPEFLIYFQGTGAADDSGLPNDRFFAVRPEGSVSTLKIQRTERGDSAVYLCASSLAGGYLYNEQFFGPGTRLTVL.

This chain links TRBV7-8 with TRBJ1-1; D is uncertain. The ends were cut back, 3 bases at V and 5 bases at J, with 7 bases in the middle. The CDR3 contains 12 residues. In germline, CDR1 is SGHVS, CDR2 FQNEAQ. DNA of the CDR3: TGTGCCAGCAGCTTTCACGGGACTGAAGCTTTCTTT. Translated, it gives CASSFHGTEAFF.

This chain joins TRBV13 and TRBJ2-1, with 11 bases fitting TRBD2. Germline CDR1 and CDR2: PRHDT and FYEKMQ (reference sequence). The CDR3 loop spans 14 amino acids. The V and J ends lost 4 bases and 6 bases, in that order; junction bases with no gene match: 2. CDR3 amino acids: CASSSSGRSNEQFF. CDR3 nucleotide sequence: TGTGCCAGCAGCTCTAGCGGGAGGAGCAATGAGCAGTTCTTC.

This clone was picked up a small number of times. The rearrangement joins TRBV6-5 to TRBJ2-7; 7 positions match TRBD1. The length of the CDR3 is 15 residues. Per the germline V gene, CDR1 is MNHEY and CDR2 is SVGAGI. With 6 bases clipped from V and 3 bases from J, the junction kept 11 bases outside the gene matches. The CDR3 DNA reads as TGTGCCAGCAGCCCCCCCGGGACAGCAAACTACGAGCAGTACTTC. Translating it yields CASSPPGTANYEQYF.

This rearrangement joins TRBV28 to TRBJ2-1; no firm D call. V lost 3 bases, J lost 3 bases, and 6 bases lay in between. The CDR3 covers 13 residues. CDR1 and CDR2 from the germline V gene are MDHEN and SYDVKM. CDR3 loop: CASSLSGYNEQFF. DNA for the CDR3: TGTGCCAGCAGTTTGTCGGGCTACAATGAGCAGTTCTTC.

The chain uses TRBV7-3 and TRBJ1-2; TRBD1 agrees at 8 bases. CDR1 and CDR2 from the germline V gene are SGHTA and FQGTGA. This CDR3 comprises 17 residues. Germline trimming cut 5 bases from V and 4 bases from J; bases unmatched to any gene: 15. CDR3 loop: CASSQDGDGTGGYGYTF. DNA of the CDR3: TGTGCCAGCAGCCAAGATGGGGATGGAACAGGGGGCTATGGCTACACCTTC.

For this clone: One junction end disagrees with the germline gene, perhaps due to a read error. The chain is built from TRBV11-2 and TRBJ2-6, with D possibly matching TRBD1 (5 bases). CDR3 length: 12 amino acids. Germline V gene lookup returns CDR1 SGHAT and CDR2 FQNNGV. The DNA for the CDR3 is TGTGCCACTGGCCCTGGGGCCAACGGCCTGACTTTC. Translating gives CATGPGANGLTF.

In DNA, the CDR3 is TGTGCCAGCAGTGAAGAGTGGACAGGAGGGACCCAGTACTTC. It encodes CASSEEWTGGTQYF. The rearrangement links TRBV6-1 to TRBJ2-5; 7 bases are a match to TRBD1. Germline V CDR1 and CDR2: MNHNS, SASEGT. Trimming removed 1 base from V and 7 bases from J; junction bases left unmatched: 6. The CDR3 is 14 residues long.

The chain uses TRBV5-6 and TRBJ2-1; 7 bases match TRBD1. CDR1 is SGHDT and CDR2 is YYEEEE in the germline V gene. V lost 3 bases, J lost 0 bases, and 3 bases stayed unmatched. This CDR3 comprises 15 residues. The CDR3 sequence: CASSWDRSSYNEQFF. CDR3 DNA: TGTGCCAGCAGCTGGGACAGAAGCTCCTACAATGAGCAGTTCTTC.

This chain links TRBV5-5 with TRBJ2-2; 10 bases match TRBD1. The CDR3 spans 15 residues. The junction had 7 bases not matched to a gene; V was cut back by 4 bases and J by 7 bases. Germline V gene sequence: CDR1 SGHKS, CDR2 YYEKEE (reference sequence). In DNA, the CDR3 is TGTGCCAGCAGCGTACCGGGACAGGGGTTCGGGGAGCTGTTTTTT. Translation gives CASSVPGQGFGELFF.

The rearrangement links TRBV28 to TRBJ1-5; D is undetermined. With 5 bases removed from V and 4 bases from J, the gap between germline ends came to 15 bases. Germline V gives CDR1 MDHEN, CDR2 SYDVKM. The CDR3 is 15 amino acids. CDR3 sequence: CASSLASRPNQPQHF. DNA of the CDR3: TGTGCCAGCAGTCTGGCCAGCAGGCCTAATCAGCCCCAGCATTTT.

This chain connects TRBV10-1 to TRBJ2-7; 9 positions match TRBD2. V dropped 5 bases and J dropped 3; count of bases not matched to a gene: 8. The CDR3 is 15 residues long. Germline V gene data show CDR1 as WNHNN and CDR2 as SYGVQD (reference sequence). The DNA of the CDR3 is TGCGCCAGCAGTCCGACTAGCGGCCGGGTCTACGAGCAGTACTTC. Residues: CASSPTSGRVYEQYF.

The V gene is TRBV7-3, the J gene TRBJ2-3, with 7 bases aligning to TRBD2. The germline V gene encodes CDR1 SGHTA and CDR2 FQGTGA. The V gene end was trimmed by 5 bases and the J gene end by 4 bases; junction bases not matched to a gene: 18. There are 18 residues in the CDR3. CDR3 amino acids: CASSLSWASGGEADTQYF. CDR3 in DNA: TGTGCCAGCAGCCTCTCCTGGGCGTCGGGGGGAGAGGCAGATACGCAGTATTTT.

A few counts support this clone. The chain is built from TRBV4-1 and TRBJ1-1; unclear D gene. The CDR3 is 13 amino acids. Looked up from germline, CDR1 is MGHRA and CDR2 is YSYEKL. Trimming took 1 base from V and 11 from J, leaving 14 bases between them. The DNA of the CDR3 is TGCGCCAGCAGCCAAGCTCTGCGGAGATGGGCTTTCTTT. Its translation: CASSQALRRWAFF.

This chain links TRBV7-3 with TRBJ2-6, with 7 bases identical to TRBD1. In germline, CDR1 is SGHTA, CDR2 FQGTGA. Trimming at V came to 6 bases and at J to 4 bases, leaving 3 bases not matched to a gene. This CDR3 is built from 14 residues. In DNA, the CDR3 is TGTGCCAGCAGTACAGGGGCGGGGGCCAACGTCCTGACTTTC. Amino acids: CASSTGAGANVLTF.